This TCR beta chain was sequenced for a study of shared clonotypes between healthy human individuals. The wider study: Serving as donors were two women and three men, whose ages spanned 18 to 49. Three CD4 naive, three CD4 memory, two CD8 naive and one CD8 memory plate were used per donor. Overall study results and limits: Rarefaction demonstrated incomplete sorted-subset sequencing despite large depth.

Data came from immunoSEQ multiplex PCR; TCRdb stores just in-frame clones and leaves some out. Among about 2 million clones listed, roughly 94% were seen once. Positively selected for CCR7, the CD45RO-negative cells used as naive CD8 cells excluded terminally differentiated effector memory CD45RA+ cells. Points on this clone: Antigen specificity is unknown.

Germline CDR1 reads MGHRA; CDR2 reads YSYEKL. Trimming removed 4 bases from V and 5 bases from J; junction bases left unmatched: 7. The length of the CDR3 is 15 residues. This chain links TRBV4-1 with TRBJ1-2; TRBD1 matches 10 bases. The source material was naive CD8+ T cells sorted from blood. The clonotype comes from a man between 18 and 29 years old in good health. CDR3 DNA: TGCGCCAGCAGCCCGAAGGGACAGGGGCCGTATGGCTACACCTTC. It yields the protein CASSPKGQGPYGYTF.